This T cell receptor beta chain was identified in a study of T cells in Graves' hyperthyroidism and ophthalmopathy. Trimming cost V 5 bases and J 5 bases, with 15 bases left between them. Germline CDR1 reads SGHTA; CDR2 reads FQGNSA. The CDR3 is 14 residues long. Amplification yielded TCR beta CDR3 regions, with RNA transcripts as the source. Using the HTBI primer set, a first-round RT-PCR was run on the TCR CDR3. Each CDR3 protein is one row after TCRdb ran MiXCR on the multiplex PCR reads. The sample carries fewer than 350,000 distinct CDR3 sequences, roughly 19% recorded once. A few counts support this clonotype.

J is TRBJ2-5 and V is TRBV7-2; D ambiguous. The sequenced material came from blood. This TCR was recovered from a man aged 50-60 years with Graves' ophthalmopathy. CDR3 in amino acids: CASSPESRPETQYF. CDR3 sequence (DNA): TGTGCCAGCAGCCCCGAAAGCCGCCCCGAGACCCAGTACTTC.